The text below deals with one TCR beta chain. What it recognizes is unknown. This may be a read error, as it is one base from a much larger clone. This entry comes from a study of T cell repertoires in cytomegalovirus infection. In the study overall: Public signatures in TCR beta pointed to CMV infection and matching HLA type.

Points from the study as a whole: CMV-specific HLA-C-restricted TCR beta clonotypes dominated the ex vivo response.

CDR3 size: 12 residues. V was cut by 1 base and J by 7 bases, with 4 bases left in between. TCRdb re-analysed the reads in MiXCR, keeping a single row per CDR3 protein. This table holds more than 75,000 distinct CDR3 sequences, about 31% found once. The genes are TRBV12-3 or TRBV12-4 and TRBJ1-4; D remains ambiguous. The clonotype was recovered from a human donor in good health (CMV status not recorded). Some clones in this sample may be carry-over from other donors' samples. The sequences come from CD8+ T cells from cultured PBMCs, collected from culture after CMV antigen stimulation. The CDR3 nucleotides read TGTGCCAGCAGTTTAGAGGGTGAAAAACTGTTTTTT. Its protein product is CASSLEGEKLFF.